These 7 T cell receptor beta chains originate from one sample sequenced in a study of radiotherapy plus CTLA-4 blockade in lung cancer. Repertoires were generated with immunoSEQ multiplex PCR, while TCRdb's copy carries only in-frame clones and drops some. The sample lists 90,000 or so clones; roughly four fifths were seen once. Sequenced here: peripheral blood, sampled from a patient treated with radiotherapy plus ipilimumab. Receptors were obtained from a human donor with non-small cell lung cancer who had stable disease on radiotherapy plus ipilimumab.

The V gene is TRBV28, the J gene TRBJ1-6, with D unresolved. Trimming left V 5 bases short and J 4 bases short, with 15 bases between. Germline assignment: CDR1 MDHEN and CDR2 SYDVKM. This CDR3 contains 16 residues. The chain's CDR3 is CASSPEGIHYNSPLHF. The CDR3 bases are TGTGCCAGCAGTCCCGAAGGGATCCATTATAATTCACCCCTCCACTTT.

The chain carries TRBV7-9 and TRBJ1-1, with D hard to call. The CDR3 has 14 amino acids. Germline V CDR1 and CDR2: SEHNR, FQNEAQ (reference sequence). V lost 6 bases to trimming and J lost 1 base, with 12 bases between them. The DNA of the CDR3 is TGTGCCAGCAGGGGTCAGCTCGGGAACACTGAAGCTTTCTTT. It codes for CASRGQLGNTEAFF.

The chain carries TRBV28 and TRBJ1-5, with a possible D match to TRBD1 (5 bases). There are 19 residues in the CDR3. Trimming cost V 8 bases and J 0 bases, with 26 bases left between them. Germline V CDR1 and CDR2: MDHEN, SYDVKM. CDR3 protein: CASGDRRTRADYSNQPQHF. CDR3 bases: TGTGCCAGCGGGGACCGACGGACCCGCGCAGACTATAGCAATCAGCCCCAGCATTTT.

V is TRBV4-1 and J is TRBJ2-5; 14 positions agree with TRBD2. CDR1 is MGHRA, CDR2 YSYEKL, per germline. The CDR3 has 19 residues. Germline trimming cut 0 bases from V and 4 bases from J; bases unmatched to any gene: 10. CDR3 amino acids: CASSQDMTSGGAAVETQYF. CDR3 nucleotides: TGCGCCAGCAGCCAAGATATGACTAGCGGGGGGGCGGCGGTAGAGACCCAGTACTTC.

V gene TRBV18 combines with J gene TRBJ2-2, with 9 nucleotides matching TRBD1. Germline V gene lookup returns CDR1 KGHSH and CDR2 LQKENI. The J segment lost 2 bases and the V segment lost 6 bases, leaving 10 bases of the junction unmatched. This CDR3 region has 17 residues. CDR3 loop: CASSARTGGVNTGELFF. CDR3 sequence (DNA): TGTGCCAGCTCCGCCCGTACAGGGGGCGTAAACACCGGGGAGCTGTTTTTT.

The chain joins TRBV28 to TRBJ2-7; tentative D call: TRBD1 (5 bases). Trimming pared 7 bases from V and 3 bases from J, leaving 19 bases between. This CDR3 is 15 amino acids long. From germline, CDR1 is MDHEN and CDR2 SYDVKM. The chain's CDR3 is CASIGANPENYEQYF. Written as DNA, the CDR3 is TGTGCCAGCATAGGGGCCAACCCTGAAAACTACGAGCAGTACTTC.

The gene calls are TRBV29-1 and TRBJ1-5; D call uncertain. Between the trimmed V and J ends, which lost 8 bases and 10 bases, there was a span of 9 bases. Germline V lookup: CDR1 SQVTM, CDR2 ANQGSEA. The CDR3 has 9 residues. CDR3 loop: CSQRHPQHF. CDR3 coding DNA: TGCAGCCAGAGACACCCCCAGCATTTT.